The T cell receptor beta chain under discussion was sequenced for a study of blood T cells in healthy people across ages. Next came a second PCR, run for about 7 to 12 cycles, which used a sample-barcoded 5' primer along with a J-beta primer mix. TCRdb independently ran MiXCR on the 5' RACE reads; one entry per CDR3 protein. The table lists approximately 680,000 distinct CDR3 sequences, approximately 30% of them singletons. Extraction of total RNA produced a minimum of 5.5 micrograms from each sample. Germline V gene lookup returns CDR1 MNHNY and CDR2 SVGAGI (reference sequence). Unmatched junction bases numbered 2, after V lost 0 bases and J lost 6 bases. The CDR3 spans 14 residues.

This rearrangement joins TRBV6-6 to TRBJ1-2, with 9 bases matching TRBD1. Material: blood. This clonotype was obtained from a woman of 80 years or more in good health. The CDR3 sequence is CASSYSDRGDGYTF. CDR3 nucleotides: TGTGCCAGCAGTTACTCGGACAGGGGAGATGGCTACACCTTC.